The present TCR beta chain was sequenced within a study of OX40 agonist ivuxolimab in advanced cancers. Study summary: Under the entry rules, prior anti-PD-1, anti-PD-L1 or anti-CTLA-4 therapy was allowed, and about 40% had some. Overall study results and limits: Normalized expansion of T-cell clones was also low for some nonresponders. More expanded clones were found, on average, in CD8+ than in CD4+ T cells.

This table comes from immunoSEQ multiplex PCR, and its TCRdb copy is limited to in-frame clones, with some not included. Among roughly 8,600 clones listed, around 87% were seen once. With respect to this clone: Its antigen is not known.

The germline V gene has CDR1 LNHDA and CDR2 SQIVND (reference sequence). V gave up 4 bases and J gave up 6 bases; unmatched junction bases: 8. CDR3 length: 14 amino acids. The TCR was taken from an adult with an advanced solid tumor such as melanoma, head and neck, liver or kidney cancer. This chain links TRBV19 with TRBJ1-2; 7 nucleotides align to TRBD1. This material consisted of CD4+ or CD8+ T cells sorted from blood, taken in a trial of the OX40 agonist ivuxolimab. CDR3 sequence: CASSTRDRGDGYTF. CDR3 bases: TGTGCCAGTAGTACCCGGGACAGAGGGGATGGCTACACCTTC. Full variable domain (rest looked up from reference TRBV19 and TRBJ1-2): DGGITQSPKYLFRKEGQNVTLSCEQNLNHDAMYWYRQDPGQGLRLIYYSQIVNDFQKGDIAEGYSVSREKKESFPLTVTSAQKNPTAFYLCASSTRDRGDGYTFGSGTRLTVV.